The clone carrying this T cell receptor beta chain came up once. Its antigen is as yet unknown. The sample belongs to a study of T cell responses to AZD1222 COVID-19 vaccine. Study at large: Recipients boosted at about 4 weeks or about 12 weeks are pooled.

Study-level results: Elevations in Spike-specific TCR breadth and depth followed administration of two AZD1222 doses.

The assay was immunoSEQ multiplex PCR, and TCRdb's table has in-frame clones only and misses some. Of more than 250,000 clones detected, over 90% appear once; the ten largest clones hold 0.55%. V was pared by 4 bases and J by 0 bases, with 9 bases of the junction left unmatched. This CDR3 spans 16 amino acids. The TCR originated in an adult in good health. The chain has TRBV5-3 and TRBJ2-5, with 7 nucleotides matching TRBD1. TRBV5-3 is an open reading frame, and its role is uncertain. The sample in question was peripheral blood, obtained on day 0 of AZD1222 vaccination. The CDR3 here is CARSPTGAADQETQYF. The CDR3 DNA follows: TGTGCCAGAAGCCCTACAGGGGCTGCGGACCAAGAGACCCAGTACTTC.